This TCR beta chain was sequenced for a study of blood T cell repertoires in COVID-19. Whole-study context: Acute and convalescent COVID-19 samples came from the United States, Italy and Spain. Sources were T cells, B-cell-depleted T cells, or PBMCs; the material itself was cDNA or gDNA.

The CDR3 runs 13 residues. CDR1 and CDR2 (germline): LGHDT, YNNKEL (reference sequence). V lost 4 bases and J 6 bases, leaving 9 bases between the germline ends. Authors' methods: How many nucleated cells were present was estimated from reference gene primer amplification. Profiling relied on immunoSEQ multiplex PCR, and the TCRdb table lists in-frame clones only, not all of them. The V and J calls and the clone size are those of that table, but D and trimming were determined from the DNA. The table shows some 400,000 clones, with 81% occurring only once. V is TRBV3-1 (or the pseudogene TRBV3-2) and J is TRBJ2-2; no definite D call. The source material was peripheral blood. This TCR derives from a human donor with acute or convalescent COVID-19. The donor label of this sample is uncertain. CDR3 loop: CASSPFGAGELFF. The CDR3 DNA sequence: TGTGCCAGCAGCCCGTTTGGAGCCGGGGAGCTGTTTTTT.